Included here is one T cell receptor beta chain sequence, with context. This sample was taken from a study of blood T cell repertoires in COVID-19. Study as a whole: Both acute and convalescent COVID-19 samples were obtained from the United States, Italy and Spain.

The germline V gene encodes CDR1 SGHTA and CDR2 FQGNSA. CDR3 length equals 17 residues. With 5 bases clipped from V and 4 bases from J, the junction kept 11 bases outside the gene matches. The participants were between 18 and 89 years old and came from about two dozen US areas. Someone with COVID-19 had been met by exposed participants within 2 weeks before study entry. As handled by the study authors: Scientists estimated how many nucleated cells there were by amplifying reference gene primers. TCRdb keeps only in-frame clones here, not all; method: immunoSEQ multiplex PCR. Clone size and V and J calls were adopted from that table, with D and trimming inferred from the DNA. The sample shows 150,000 or so clones, around 83% of them seen only once.

The material sequenced was PBMCs or T cells enriched from blood (not recorded which). This TCR was recovered from a woman in her 50s who had been exposed to COVID-19. This rearrangement joins TRBV7-2 to TRBJ2-3; 11 nucleotides agree with TRBD2. In DNA form, the CDR3 reads TGTGCCAGCAGCCTCAATAGCGGGGGGGCACGGGCAGATACGCAGTATTTT. Protein sequence: CASSLNSGGARADTQYF.